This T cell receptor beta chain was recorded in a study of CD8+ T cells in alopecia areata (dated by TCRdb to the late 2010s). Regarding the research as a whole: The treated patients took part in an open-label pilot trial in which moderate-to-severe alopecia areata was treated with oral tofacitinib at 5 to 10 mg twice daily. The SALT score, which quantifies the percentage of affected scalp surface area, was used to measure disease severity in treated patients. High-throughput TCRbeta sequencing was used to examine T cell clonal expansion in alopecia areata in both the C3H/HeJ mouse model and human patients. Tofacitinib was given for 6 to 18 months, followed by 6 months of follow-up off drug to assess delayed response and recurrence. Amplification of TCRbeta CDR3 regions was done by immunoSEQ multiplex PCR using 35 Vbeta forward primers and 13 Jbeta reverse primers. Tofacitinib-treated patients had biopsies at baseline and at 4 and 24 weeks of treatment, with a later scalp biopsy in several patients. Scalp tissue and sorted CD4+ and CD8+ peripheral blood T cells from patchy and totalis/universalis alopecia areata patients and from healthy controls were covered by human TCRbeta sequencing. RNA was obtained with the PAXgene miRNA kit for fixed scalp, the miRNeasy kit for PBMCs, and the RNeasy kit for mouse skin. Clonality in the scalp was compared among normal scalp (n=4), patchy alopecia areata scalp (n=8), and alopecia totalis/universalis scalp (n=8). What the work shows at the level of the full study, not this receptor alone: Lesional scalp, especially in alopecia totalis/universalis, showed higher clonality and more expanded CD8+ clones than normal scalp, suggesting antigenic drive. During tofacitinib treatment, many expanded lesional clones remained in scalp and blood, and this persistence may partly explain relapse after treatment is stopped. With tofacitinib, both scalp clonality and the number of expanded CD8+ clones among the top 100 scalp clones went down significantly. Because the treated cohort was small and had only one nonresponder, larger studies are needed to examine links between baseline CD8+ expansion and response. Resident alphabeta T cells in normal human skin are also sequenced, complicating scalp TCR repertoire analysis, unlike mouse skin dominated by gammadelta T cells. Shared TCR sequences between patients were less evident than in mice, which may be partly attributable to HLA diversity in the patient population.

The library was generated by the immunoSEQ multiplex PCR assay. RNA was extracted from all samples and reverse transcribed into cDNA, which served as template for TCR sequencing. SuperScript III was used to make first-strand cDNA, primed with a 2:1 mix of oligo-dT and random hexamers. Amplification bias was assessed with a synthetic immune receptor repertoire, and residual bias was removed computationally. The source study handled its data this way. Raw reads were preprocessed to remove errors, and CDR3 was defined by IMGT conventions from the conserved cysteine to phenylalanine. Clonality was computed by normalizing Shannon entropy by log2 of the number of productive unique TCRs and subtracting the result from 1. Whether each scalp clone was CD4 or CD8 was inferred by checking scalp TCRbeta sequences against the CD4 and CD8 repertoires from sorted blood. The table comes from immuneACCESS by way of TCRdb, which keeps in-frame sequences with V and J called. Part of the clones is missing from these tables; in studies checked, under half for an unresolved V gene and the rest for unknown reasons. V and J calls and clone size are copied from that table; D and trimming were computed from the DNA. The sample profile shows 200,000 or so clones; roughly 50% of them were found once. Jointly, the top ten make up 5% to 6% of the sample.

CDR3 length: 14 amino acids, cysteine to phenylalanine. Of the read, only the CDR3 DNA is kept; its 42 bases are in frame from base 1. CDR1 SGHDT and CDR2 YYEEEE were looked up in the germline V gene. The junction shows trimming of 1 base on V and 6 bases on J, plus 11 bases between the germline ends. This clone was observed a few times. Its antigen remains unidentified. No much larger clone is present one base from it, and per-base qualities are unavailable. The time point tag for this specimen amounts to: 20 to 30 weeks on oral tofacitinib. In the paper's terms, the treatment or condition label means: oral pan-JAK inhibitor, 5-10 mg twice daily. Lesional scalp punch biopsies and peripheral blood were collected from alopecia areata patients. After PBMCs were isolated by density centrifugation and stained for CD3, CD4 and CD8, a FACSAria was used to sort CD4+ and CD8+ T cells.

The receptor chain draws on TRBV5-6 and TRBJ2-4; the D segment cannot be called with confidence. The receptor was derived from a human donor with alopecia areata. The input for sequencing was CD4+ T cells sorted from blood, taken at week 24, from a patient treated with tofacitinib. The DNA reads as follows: TGTGCCAGCAGCTTGAAGGGTGATGGAAACATTCAGTACTTC. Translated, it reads CASSLKGDGNIQYF.